A selection of T cell receptor beta chains follows, all from one sample in a study of cytomegalovirus exposure and HLA in healthy donors. Repertoires were generated with immunoSEQ multiplex PCR, while TCRdb's copy carries only in-frame clones and drops some. The sample lists around 180,000 clones, 84% occurring once. Sample: PBMCs. These TCRs come from a girl under 18 in good health and CMV-seropositive. CDR3s include the opening cysteine and the closing phenylalanine or tryptophan. D genes are given only for firm matches. The size field is filled for only some rows; it gives once, few, many or a size class.

abundance | d_gene | j_gene | v_gene | CDR3nt | CDR3aa
once | NA | TRBJ1-1 | TRBV19 | TGTGCCAGTAGTATTCAGGGGTGGTTGAACACTGAAGCTTTCTTT | CASSIQGWLNTEAFF
NA | TRBD1 | TRBJ1-2 | TRBV18 | TGTGCCAGCTCACCGCCGACAGGGCTCAAGGGCTATGGCTACACCTTC | CASSPPTGLKGYGYTF
NA | NA | TRBJ1-1 | TRBV7-6 | TGTGCCAGCAGCTTAGTAGTGAACACTGAAGCTTTCTTT | CASSLVVNTEAFF
few | NA | TRBJ2-3 | TRBV6-4 | TGTGCCAGCAGTCACGGGGTGGGCACAGATACGCAGTATTTT | CASSHGVGTDTQYF
NA | NA | TRBJ1-2 | TRBV25-1 | TGTGCCAGCAATCAGGGGTGGGGCTACACCTTC | CASNQGWGYTF
once | TRBD2 | TRBJ2-3 | TRBV5-6 | TGTGCCAGCAGCTTGCAGCGGGGGGCAGGCACAGATACGCAGTATTTT | CASSLQRGAGTDTQYF
NA | NA | TRBJ2-5 | TRBV21-1 | TGTGCCCCGACAGGGAGGGAGACCCAGTACTTC | CAPTGRETQYF
NA | NA | TRBJ1-1 | TRBV5-1 | TGCGCCAGCAGCTTTGACAGGAGAAACACTGAAGCTTTCTTT | CASSFDRRNTEAFF
NA | NA | TRBJ2-7 | TRBV7-9 | TGTGCCAGCAGCTTAGCGTGGGATACAGGGACCTACGAGCAGTACTTC | CASSLAWDTGTYEQYF
NA | NA | TRBJ1-1 | TRBV9 | TGTGCCAGCCGCCCGGGGGGCCTGAACACTGAAGCTTTCTTT | CASRPGGLNTEAFF
NA | TRBD1 | TRBJ1-1 | TRBV27 | TGTGCCAGCAGTTTGGGGACAGGGCGGTACACTGAATCTTTCTTT | CASSLGTGRYTESFF
NA | TRBD1 | TRBJ1-1 | TRBV5-1 | TGCGCCAGCAGCTTGGCTCAAGGGACAGGCACTGAAGCTTTCTTT | CASSLAQGTGTEAFF
NA | NA | TRBJ1-6 | TRBV5-4 | TGTGCCAGCAGCTCCGACAGCAAGAATTCACCCCTCCACTTT | CASSSDSKNSPLHF
NA | NA | TRBJ1-2 | TRBV6-1 | TGTGCCAGCACCAGGGGCCAGGGCTACACCTTC | CASTRGQGYTF
once | NA | TRBJ2-1 | TRBV5-1 | TGCGCCAGCAGCTCTCAGAGCGGAACTGAGCAGTTCTTC | CASSSQSGTEQFF
NA | TRBD1 | TRBJ2-5 | TRBV27 | TGTGCCAGCAGTCCTGAACCGGGGACAGCGATAAAGACCCAGTACTTC | CASSPEPGTAIKTQYF
NA | TRBD1 | TRBJ2-1 | TRBV13 | TGTGCCAGCAGCACTGGGACAGACAATGAGCAGTTCTTC | CASSTGTDNEQFF
NA | NA | TRBJ2-7 | TRBV12-5 | TGTGCTAGTGCCCCCCCGGGTTCCTCCTACGAGCAGTACTTC | CASAPPGSSYEQYF
NA | TRBD1 | TRBJ2-7 | TRBV6-1 | TGTGCCAGCAGTGAAATGGGGACAGGTGCCTACGAGCAGTACTTC | CASSEMGTGAYEQYF
NA | NA | TRBJ1-2 | TRBV11-3 | TGTGCCAGCAGCCCCCGAATCAGGGATAACTATGGCTACACCTTC | CASSPRIRDNYGYTF
few | NA | TRBJ1-3 | TRBV2 | TGTGCCAGCAGTGAGGGATTTTTACAGGGCCCGGGAAACACCATATATTTT | CASSEGFLQGPGNTIYF
NA | NA | TRBJ2-7 | TRBV7-2 | TGTGCCAGCAGCCCTAGTAGGTCCCAGGGCACCTACGAGCAGTACTTC | CASSPSRSQGTYEQYF
NA | NA | TRBJ2-7 | TRBV2 | TGTGCCAGCAGTGCCGGTTTCTACGAGCAGTACTTC | CASSAGFYEQYF
NA | NA | TRBJ1-2 | TRBV7-2 | TGTGCCAGCAGCTCGCGACCGGACAGTTCACATGGCTACACCTTC | CASSSRPDSSHGYTF
NA | TRBD1 | TRBJ2-3 | TRBV6-4 | TGTGCCAGCAGTGACTCGAGTCAGGGGGCTGACACAGATACGCAGTATTTT | CASSDSSQGADTDTQYF
NA | NA | TRBJ1-1 | TRBV18 | TGTGCCAGCTCACCGCGGGAGAACACTGAAGCTTTCTTT | CASSPRENTEAFF
NA | NA | TRBJ2-1 | TRBV7-3 | TGTGCCAGCAGCTTAGAACAGGGAGAGCAGTTCTTC | CASSLEQGEQFF
NA | TRBD1 | TRBJ1-1 | TRBV18 | TGTGCCAGCTCACCGACAGGGAAGGGTACTGAAGCTTTCTTT | CASSPTGKGTEAFF
NA | NA | TRBJ1-1 | TRBV2 | TGTGCCAGCCCCCGGGGGGGGACTGAAGCTTTCTTT | CASPRGGTEAFF
NA | TRBD2 | TRBJ2-2 | TRBV11-2 | TGTGCCAGCAGCTTGGGGACTACCCACACCGGGGAGCTGTTTTTT | CASSLGTTHTGELFF
NA | TRBD1 | TRBJ1-2 | TRBV5-1 | TGCGCCAGCAGCTTAGACAGGGACGGCTACACCTTC | CASSLDRDGYTF
NA | NA | TRBJ1-4 | TRBV5-1 | TGCGCCAGCAGCCGTGGGGAGACTGCAACTAATGAAAAACTGTTTTTT | CASSRGETATNEKLFF
NA | TRBD1 | TRBJ2-7 | TRBV11-3 | TGTGCCAGCAGCAACCGGGACAGCCCGTCCTACGAGCAGTACTTC | CASSNRDSPSYEQYF
few | TRBD2 | TRBJ2-1 | TRBV6-5 | TGTGCCAGCGGTCCCGGGACTAGTGGCAGCAATGAGCAGTTCTTC | CASGPGTSGSNEQFF
NA | NA | TRBJ1-1 | TRBV5-1 | TGCGCCAGCAGCACCTACTCAGGCCTGAACACTGAAGCTTTCTTT | CASSTYSGLNTEAFF
NA | TRBD2 | TRBJ2-1 | TRBV5-1 | TGCGCCAGCAGCACCGGGACTAGCGGGGATTCTCGAGGGGGGCAGTTCTTC | CASSTGTSGDSRGGQFF
NA | TRBD1 | TRBJ1-3 | TRBV2 | TGTGCCACCGGGACAGCTGGAAACACCATATATTTT | CATGTAGNTIYF
NA | TRBD1 | TRBJ1-1 | TRBV10-3 | TGTGCCATCAGTGAGTCGATATGGACAGGGGGCGAGGACACTGAAGCTTTCTTT | CAISESIWTGGEDTEAFF
NA | NA | TRBJ1-1 | TRBV25-1 | TGTGCCAGCAGTGAATTTGCAGGGGCCACTGAAGCTTTCTTT | CASSEFAGATEAFF
NA | TRBD1 | TRBJ1-1 | TRBV5-1 | TGCGCCAGCAGCCAGACCCCCCGACAGGGTCGGTGGGTAGGGACTGAAGCTTTCTTT | CASSQTPRQGRWVGTEAFF
NA | TRBD1 | TRBJ2-1 | TRBV5-5 | TGTGCCAGCAGCTCAACTCCGGGACAGGGGTTCGATGAGCAGTTCTTC | CASSSTPGQGFDEQFF
NA | TRBD1 | TRBJ2-3 | TRBV25-1 | TGTGCCAGCATCGGACAGGGAAAAGGGGGGGATACGCAGTATTTT | CASIGQGKGGDTQYF
NA | NA | TRBJ2-3 | TRBV12-5 | TGTGCTAGTGCCCTTTCAGGGTGGGCAGATACGCAGTATTTT | CASALSGWADTQYF
once | NA | TRBJ2-3 | TRBV7-2 | TGTGCCAGCAGCTTAGTAGGGGGGGTTAGGCTCCGCACAGATACGCAGTATTTT | CASSLVGGVRLRTDTQYF
few | NA | TRBJ1-1 | TRBV19 | TGTGCCAGTATTTACGGGGGACGAACTGAAGCTTTCTTT | CASIYGGRTEAFF
NA | NA | TRBJ1-5 | TRBV6-1 | TGTGCCAGCAGTGACTTCCGTTCTATTATGTCTCAGCCCCAGCATTTT | CASSDFRSIMSQPQHF
few | NA | TRBJ1-4 | TRBV30 | TGTGCCTGGAGTCTAAACGGACGGGGGAGGACAACTAATGAAAAACTGTTTTTT | CAWSLNGRGRTTNEKLFF
NA | NA | TRBJ2-2 | TRBV7-6 | TGTGCCAGCAGCTTACGGGCCGGGGAGCTGTTTTTT | CASSLRAGELFF
NA | NA | TRBJ2-2 | TRBV9 | TGTGCCAGCAGCCAAGAGGGGGGGGGCGCAGGCACCGGGGAGCTGTTTTTT | CASSQEGGGAGTGELFF
NA | NA | TRBJ1-1 | TRBV7-7 | TGTGCTAGCAGCTTAAACGGAGACACTGAAGCTTTCTTT | CASSLNGDTEAFF
NA | NA | TRBJ1-5 | TRBV5-6 | TGTGCCAGCAGCTTGGTCCAGGGGCGTCAGCCCCAGCATTTT | CASSLVQGRQPQHF
medium-sized | TRBD1 | TRBJ1-1 | TRBV6-1 | TGTGCCAGCAGTTCCGGGACAGGCGGGTCTGAAGCTTTCTTT | CASSSGTGGSEAFF
NA | NA | TRBJ1-4 | TRBV9 | TGTGCCAGCAGCCCAGGAAGTCCGGGGGAAAAACTGTTTTTT | CASSPGSPGEKLFF
few | NA | TRBJ1-5 | TRBV2 | TGTGCCAGCAGTACGGGAGGGACGGCAAATCAGCCCCAGCATTTT | CASSTGGTANQPQHF
NA | TRBD2 | TRBJ2-3 | TRBV5-1 | TGCGCCAGCAGCCCTAGCGGGGCTAGCACAGATACGCAGTATTTT | CASSPSGASTDTQYF
NA | NA | TRBJ1-5 | TRBV5-6 | TGTGCCAGCAGCTTGGCGAATCAGCCCCAGCATTTT | CASSLANQPQHF
few | TRBD1 | TRBJ1-6 | TRBV6-1 | TGTGCCAGCAGTGATAAGACAGGGGGTAGCTCCTATAATTCACCCCTCCACTTT | CASSDKTGGSSYNSPLHF
NA | TRBD1 | TRBJ1-2 | TRBV6-5 | TGTGCCAGCAGTTTCAGACAGGGAGGCAACTATGGCTACACCTTC | CASSFRQGGNYGYTF
NA | TRBD1 | TRBJ1-5 | TRBV2 | TGTGCCAGCAGTCTCGACCGGGACAGGGGTAGGAGCAATCAGCCCCAGCATTTT | CASSLDRDRGRSNQPQHF